The present entry profiles one T cell receptor beta chain with its context. Sequencing was performed with immunoSEQ multiplex PCR; in TCRdb, only in-frame clones are kept and a portion is missing. The sample includes some 200,000 clones, approximately 82% of them seen just once. This sample stems from a study of blood T cell repertoires in COVID-19. Study in general: The origin of the acute and convalescent COVID-19 samples was the United States, Italy and Spain.

The specimen was peripheral blood. This clonotype was obtained from a woman in her 40s who had recovered from COVID-19.

The CDR3 loop is CATSDWPNTGELFF. Written as DNA, the CDR3 is TGTGCCACCAGTGATTGGCCGAACACCGGGGAGCTGTTTTTT. This chain uses TRBV24-1 with TRBJ2-2; D is undetermined. Deletions cut 2 bases from V and 0 bases from J, with 3 bases between. The CDR3 loop spans 14 amino acids. Germline values: CDR1 KGHDR, CDR2 SFDVKD.